This TCR beta chain came from a study of blood T cell repertoires in COVID-19 (TCRdb year 2020). Background for the entire study: Collaborator samples came from the United States, Italy and Spain and covered acute and convalescent phases of COVID-19. The prospective study material was composed of cDNA or gDNA derived from T cells, B-cell-depleted T cells, or PBMCs. Subjects who had been exposed to COVID-19, were actively infected with it, or had recovered from it provided the deeply sampled blood TCRbeta repertoires that made up the dataset. The repertoires were released in a freely available public database intended as a resource for research on the immune response to SARS-CoV-2. Samples were obtained from the ongoing ImmuneRACE study (first 160 participants) and from 950 to 1,500 subjects provided by 6 global collaborators. A de-identified subject ID, COVID-19 status, age in years and sex were almost always included in the sample metadata. HLA class I and class II types, where available, came from metadata supplied by the sample provider rather than from assay-based typing.

The study at large found these results: How much clinical and demographic metadata was included differed by source and by participant, and the metadata was provided uncurated.

Ends trimmed: V by 3 bases, J by 3 bases; bases unmatched to a gene: 8. The CDR3 runs 15 amino acids, cysteine and phenylalanine included. Only the CDR3 DNA is retained, 45 bases long and in frame from the first base. Sequences KGHSH (CDR1) and LQKENI (CDR2) are obtained from the germline V gene. About this clone: Its antigen is unknown. No clone much larger than this one lies a single base away; base qualities are absent.

Participants in the prospective study were aged about 18 to 95 years, lived in approximately 26 United States geographic areas, and enrolled through a virtual design. In the prospective study, cohorts were assigned on the basis of participant-reported clinical history obtained from a screening survey and a study questionnaire. For ImmuneRACE Cohort 3, a participant was defined as recovered based on two consecutive negative NP/OP PCR tests, clearance by a healthcare professional, or resolution of symptoms. In the prospective study, whole blood, serum and a nasopharyngeal or oropharyngeal swab were collected from each participant by mobile phlebotomists. Participants in the prospective study had the option to provide additional blood draws and questionnaires over an approximately 2-month period. Before DNA extraction, blood samples from the prospective study were shipped at room temperature or frozen.

TCRbeta CDR3 regions were amplified from genomic DNA by means of the immunoSEQ Assay, a bias-controlled multiplex PCR. As for the original processing: The number of nucleated cells in each sample was estimated from the amplification of reference gene primers within the assay. To quantify the absolute abundance of each unique TCRbeta CDR3 rearrangement, sequence reads were collapsed and filtered. Productive Simpson clonality was computed per sample as the square root of Simpson's diversity index over productive rearrangements. In its TCRdb copy, this immuneACCESS table keeps in-frame sequences only and misses some clones. Where compared with another copy, unresolved V genes explain less than half of these, and the others have no known cause. V and J calls and clone size are copied from that table; D and trimming were computed from the DNA. The sample profile shows fewer than 300,000 clones; over 75% of them were found once. The ten top clones hold about 1.1% of the sample.

The chain employs TRBV18 and TRBJ2-7; 7 of the junction bases match TRBD1. The receptor's source is a woman in her thirties who had recovered from COVID-19. The sample consisted of PBMCs or T cells enriched from blood (not recorded which). The nucleotide sequence is TGTGCCAGCTCACCGCCACGGGACAGTATCTACGAGCAGTACTTC. The translation is CASSPPRDSIYEQYF.